These 5 T cell receptor beta chains share one sample of origin, sequenced in a study of blood T cell repertoires in COVID-19. Only in-frame clones appear in the TCRdb table, and some are missing; sequencing was by immunoSEQ multiplex PCR. The table includes over 140,000 clones, over 60% detected once. The sample was PBMCs or T cells enriched from blood (not recorded which). The receptors stem from a woman aged 45-65 years who had recovered from COVID-19.

The count of this clone is one. The chain joins TRBV6-5 to TRBJ2-7; D is perhaps TRBD2 (6 bases). V shed 7 bases and J shed 7 bases, with 14 bases lying between them. Germline CDR1 and CDR2: MNHEY and SVGAGI. The CDR3 is 12 amino acids. The DNA of the CDR3 is TGTGCCAGCATGACTAGTTTCTGGGAGCAGTACTTC. It yields the protein CASMTSFWEQYF.

In its sample, this clone was seen a few times. The chain uses TRBV29-1 and TRBJ2-2; D uncertain. V dropped 7 bases and J dropped 1 base, with 7 bases sitting between them. The germline V gene has CDR1 SQVTM and CDR2 ANQGSEA. The CDR3 length is 12 residues. CDR3 DNA: TGCAGCGGCTACTGGAACACCGGGGAGCTGTTTTTT. Translating gives CSGYWNTGELFF.

This clone was found a few times. This rearrangement joins TRBV18 to TRBJ1-5; 7 bases map to TRBD1. From germline, CDR1 is KGHSH and CDR2 LQKENI. V lost 1 base to trimming and J lost 3 bases; unmatched junction nucleotides: 3. The CDR3 spans 15 residues. The CDR3 is CASSPQGQINQPQHF. DNA for the CDR3: TGTGCCAGCTCACCACAGGGACAGATCAATCAGCCCCAGCATTTT.

This chain connects TRBV28 to TRBJ1-5; possible D gene TRBD1, 6 bases. In germline, CDR1 is MDHEN, CDR2 SYDVKM. This CDR3 has 15 amino acids. Trimming pared 6 bases from V and 6 bases from J, leaving 18 bases between. Written as DNA, the CDR3 is TGTGCCAGCAGCAAGGGGCAGGGGAGAGCTCAGCCCCAGCATTTT. This translates into CASSKGQGRAQPQHF.

The genes are TRBV11-2 and TRBJ2-2; 8 bases match TRBD1. The V segment lost 1 base and the J segment 7 bases; nucleotides outside the gene matches: 5. Germline assignment: CDR1 SGHAT and CDR2 FQNNGV. The CDR3 totals 15 residues. The chain's CDR3 is CASSLGTGFGGELFF. DNA for the CDR3: TGTGCCAGCAGCTTAGGGACAGGGTTTGGCGGGGAGCTGTTTTTT.